The present T cell receptor beta chain was sequenced within a study of blood T cell repertoires in COVID-19. On the study more broadly: From the United States, Italy and Spain came samples of acute and convalescent COVID-19. T cells, B-cell-depleted T cells, or PBMCs provided the cDNA or gDNA that served as material.

Authors' analysis steps: Reference gene primer amplification in the assay estimated nucleated cell counts. Data came from immunoSEQ multiplex PCR; TCRdb stores just in-frame clones and leaves some out. The DNA gave D and trimming, while V, J and clone size come from that table. The sample yields about 120,000 clones, approximately 89% seen once. This clone was counted a few times. Germline V gene sequence: CDR1 MNHNY, CDR2 SVGAGI (reference sequence). The V and J ends lost 2 bases and 4 bases respectively, with 11 bases between them. This CDR3 region has 14 residues. The sequenced sample consisted of peripheral blood. The origin of this receptor is a man in his forties with acute or convalescent COVID-19. The chain joins TRBV6-6 to TRBJ1-2; D not certain. The CDR3 DNA reads TGTGCCAGCAGTTACGAGTCCTCGGGCTATGGCTACACCTTC. Its protein is CASSYESSGYGYTF.